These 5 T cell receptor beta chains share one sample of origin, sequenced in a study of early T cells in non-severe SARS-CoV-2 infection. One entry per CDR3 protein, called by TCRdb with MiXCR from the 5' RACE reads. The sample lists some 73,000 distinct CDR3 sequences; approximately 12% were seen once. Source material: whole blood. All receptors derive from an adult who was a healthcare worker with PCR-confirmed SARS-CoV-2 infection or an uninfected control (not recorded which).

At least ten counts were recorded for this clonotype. CDR3 in DNA: TGCAGTGCCCCTCCAGGGACTAGCTCCTACAATGAGCAGTTCTTC. Translation: CSAPPGTSSYNEQFF. The chain combines TRBV20-1 with TRBJ2-1, with 8 bases identical to TRBD2. This CDR3 spans 15 amino acids. The germline gives CDR1 DFQATT, CDR2 SNEGSKA (reference sequence). V was clipped by 6 bases and J by 0 bases; unmatched bases: 7.

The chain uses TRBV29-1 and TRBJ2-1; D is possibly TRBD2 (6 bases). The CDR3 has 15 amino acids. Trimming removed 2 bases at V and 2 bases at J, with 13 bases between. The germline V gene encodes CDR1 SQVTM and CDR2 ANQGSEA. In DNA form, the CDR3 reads TGCAGCGTTGAACCCGAGGGACTCACCTACAATGAGCAGTTCTTC. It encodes CSVEPEGLTYNEQFF.

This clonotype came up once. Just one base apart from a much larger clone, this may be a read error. CDR3 nucleotide sequence: TGTGCCAGCAGTCCCGGGACAAGGACATCGTTCGACGAGCAGTACTTC. This codes for CASSPGTRTSFDEQYF. J is TRBJ2-7 and V is TRBV6-2 or TRBV6-3, with D perhaps TRBD1 (6 bases). This CDR3 contains 16 residues. V was trimmed by 5 bases and J by 5 bases, leaving 22 bases between them. Per the germline V gene, CDR1 is MNHEY and CDR2 is SVGEGT.

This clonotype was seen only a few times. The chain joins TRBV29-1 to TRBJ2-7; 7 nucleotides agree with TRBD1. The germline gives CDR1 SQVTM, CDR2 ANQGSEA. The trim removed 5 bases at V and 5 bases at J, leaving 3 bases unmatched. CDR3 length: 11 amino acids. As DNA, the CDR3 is TGCAGCGTTCAAACAGGGGACGAGCAGTACTTC. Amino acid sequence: CSVQTGDEQYF.

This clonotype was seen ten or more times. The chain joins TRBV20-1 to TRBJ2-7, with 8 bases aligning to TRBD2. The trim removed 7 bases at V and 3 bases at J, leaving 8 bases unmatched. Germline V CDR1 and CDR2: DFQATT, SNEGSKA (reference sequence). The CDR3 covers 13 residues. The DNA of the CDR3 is TGCAGTGGCCACGATAGCGGGATCTACGAGCAGTACTTC. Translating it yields CSGHDSGIYEQYF.